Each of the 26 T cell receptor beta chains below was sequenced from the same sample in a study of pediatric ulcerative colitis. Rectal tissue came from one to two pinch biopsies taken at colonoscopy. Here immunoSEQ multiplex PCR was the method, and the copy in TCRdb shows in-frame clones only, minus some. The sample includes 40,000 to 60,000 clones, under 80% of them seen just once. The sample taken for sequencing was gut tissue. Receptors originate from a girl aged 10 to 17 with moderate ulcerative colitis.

The DNA for the CDR3 is TGTGCCAGCCGCCCAGCGGGAGGGCCGGGTGAGCAGTTCTTC. It specifies CASRPAGGPGEQFF. The gene calls are TRBV6-1 and TRBJ2-1, with 10 nucleotides matching TRBD2. This CDR3 is 14 amino acids long. J was trimmed by 9 bases and V by 8 bases; bases with no gene match: 10. The germline gives CDR1 MNHNS, CDR2 SASEGT.

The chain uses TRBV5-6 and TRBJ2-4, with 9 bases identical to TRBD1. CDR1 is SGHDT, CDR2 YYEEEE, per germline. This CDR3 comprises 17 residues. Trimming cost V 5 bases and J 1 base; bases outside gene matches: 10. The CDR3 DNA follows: TGTGCCAGCAGAACCTCCGGGACAGGGTGGGCCAAAAACATTCAGTACTTC. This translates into CASRTSGTGWAKNIQYF.

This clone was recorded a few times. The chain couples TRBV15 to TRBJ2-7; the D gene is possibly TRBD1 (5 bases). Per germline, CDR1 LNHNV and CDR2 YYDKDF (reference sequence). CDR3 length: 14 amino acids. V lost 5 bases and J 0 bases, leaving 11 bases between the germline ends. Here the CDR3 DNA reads TGTGCCACCAGCTTAACAGGCCCCTCCTACGAGCAGTACTTC. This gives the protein CATSLTGPSYEQYF. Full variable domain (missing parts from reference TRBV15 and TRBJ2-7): DAMVIQNPRYQVTQFGKPVTLSCSQTLNHNVMYWYQQKSSQAPKLLFHYYDKDFNNEADTPDNFQSRRPNTSFCFLDIRSPGLGDTAMYLCATSLTGPSYEQYFGPGTRLTVT.

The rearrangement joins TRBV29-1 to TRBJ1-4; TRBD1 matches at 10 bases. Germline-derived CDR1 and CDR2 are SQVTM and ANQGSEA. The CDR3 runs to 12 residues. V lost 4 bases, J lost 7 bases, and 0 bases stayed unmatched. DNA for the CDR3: TGCAGCGTTGGACAGGGGGCTGAAAAACTGTTTTTT. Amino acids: CSVGQGAEKLFF.

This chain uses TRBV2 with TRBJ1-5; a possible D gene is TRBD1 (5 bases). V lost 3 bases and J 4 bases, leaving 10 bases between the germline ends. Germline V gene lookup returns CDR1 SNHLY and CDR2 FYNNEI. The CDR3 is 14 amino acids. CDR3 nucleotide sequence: TGTGCCAGCAGTGATGAGGGACTAAATCAGCCCCAGCATTTT. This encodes CASSDEGLNQPQHF.

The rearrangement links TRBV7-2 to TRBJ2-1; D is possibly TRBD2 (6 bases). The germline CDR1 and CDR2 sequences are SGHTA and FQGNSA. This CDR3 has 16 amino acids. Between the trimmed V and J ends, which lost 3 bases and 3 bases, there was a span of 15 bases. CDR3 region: CASSLGLAPDYNEQFF. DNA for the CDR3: TGTGCCAGCAGCTTGGGGCTAGCGCCAGACTACAATGAGCAGTTCTTC.

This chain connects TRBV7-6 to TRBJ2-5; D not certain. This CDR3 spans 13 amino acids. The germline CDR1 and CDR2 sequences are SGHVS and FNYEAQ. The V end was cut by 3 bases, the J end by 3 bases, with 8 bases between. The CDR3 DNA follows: TGTGCCAGCAGCTTTGAGGTCAAAGAGACCCAGTACTTC. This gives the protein CASSFEVKETQYF.

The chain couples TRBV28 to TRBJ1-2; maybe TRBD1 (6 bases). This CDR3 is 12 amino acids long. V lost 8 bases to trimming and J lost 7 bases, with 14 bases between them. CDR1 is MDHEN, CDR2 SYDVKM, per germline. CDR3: CASVNQGGGYTF. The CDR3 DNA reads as TGTGCCAGCGTCAATCAAGGGGGTGGCTACACCTTC.

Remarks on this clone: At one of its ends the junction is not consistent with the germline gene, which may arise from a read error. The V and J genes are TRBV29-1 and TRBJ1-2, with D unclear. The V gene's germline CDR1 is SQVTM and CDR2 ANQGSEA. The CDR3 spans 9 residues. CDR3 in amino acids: CSVGGPQDF. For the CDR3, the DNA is TGCAGCGTTGGTGGGCCACAAGACTTC.

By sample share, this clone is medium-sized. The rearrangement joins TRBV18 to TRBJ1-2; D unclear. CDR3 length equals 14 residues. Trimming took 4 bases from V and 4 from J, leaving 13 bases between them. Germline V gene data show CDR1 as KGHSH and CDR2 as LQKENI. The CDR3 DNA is TGTGCCAGCTCACAAATGGGCGCCTCCTATGGCTACACCTTC. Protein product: CASSQMGASYGYTF.

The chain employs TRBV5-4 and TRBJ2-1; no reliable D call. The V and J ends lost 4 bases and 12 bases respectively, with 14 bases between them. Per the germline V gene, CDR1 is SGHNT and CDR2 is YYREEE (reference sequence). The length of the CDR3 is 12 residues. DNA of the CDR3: TGTGCCAGCAGCCCGGACGGTTTAGGGCAGTTCTTC. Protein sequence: CASSPDGLGQFF.

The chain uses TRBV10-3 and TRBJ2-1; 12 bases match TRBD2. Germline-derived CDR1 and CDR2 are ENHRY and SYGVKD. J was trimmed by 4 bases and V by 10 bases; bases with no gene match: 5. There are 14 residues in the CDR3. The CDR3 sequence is CATQLAGGYNEQFF. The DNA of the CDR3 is TGTGCCACCCAACTAGCGGGAGGTTACAATGAGCAGTTCTTC.

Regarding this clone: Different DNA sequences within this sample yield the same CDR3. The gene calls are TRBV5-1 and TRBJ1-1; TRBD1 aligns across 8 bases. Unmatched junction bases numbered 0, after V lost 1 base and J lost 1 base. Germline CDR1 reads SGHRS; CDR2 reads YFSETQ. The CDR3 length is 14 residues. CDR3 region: CASSLQGANTEAFF. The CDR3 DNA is TGCGCCAGCAGCTTGCAGGGGGCGAACACTGAAGCTTTCTTT.

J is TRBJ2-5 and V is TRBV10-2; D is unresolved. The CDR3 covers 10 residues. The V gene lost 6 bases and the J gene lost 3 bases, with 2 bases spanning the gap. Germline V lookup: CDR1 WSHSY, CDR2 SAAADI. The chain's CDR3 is CASREETQYF. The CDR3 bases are TGCGCCAGCAGGGAAGAGACCCAGTACTTC.

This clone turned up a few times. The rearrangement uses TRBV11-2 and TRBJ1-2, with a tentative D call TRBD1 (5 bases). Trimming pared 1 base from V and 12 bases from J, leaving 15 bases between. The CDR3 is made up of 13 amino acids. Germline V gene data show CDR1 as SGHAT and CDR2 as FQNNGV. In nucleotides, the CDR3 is TGTGCCAGCAGCTTAGCCGGGCAGGGACGAGACACCTTC. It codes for CASSLAGQGRDTF.

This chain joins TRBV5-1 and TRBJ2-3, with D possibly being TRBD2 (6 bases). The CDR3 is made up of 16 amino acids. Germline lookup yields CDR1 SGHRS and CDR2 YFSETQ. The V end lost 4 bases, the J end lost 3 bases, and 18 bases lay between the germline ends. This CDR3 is CASSLPGGKRTDTQYF. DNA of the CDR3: TGCGCCAGCAGCCTTCCTGGCGGGAAGAGGACAGATACGCAGTATTTT.

CDR3 sequence reads: CASSSGTWEYF. In DNA form, the CDR3 reads TGTGCCAGCAGCTCGGGTACATGGGAGTACTTC. The chain links TRBV5-6 to TRBJ2-7; D gene ambiguous. Germline V CDR1 and CDR2: SGHDT, YYEEEE. This CDR3 has 11 amino acids. Trimming left V 3 bases short and J 11 bases short, with 12 bases between.

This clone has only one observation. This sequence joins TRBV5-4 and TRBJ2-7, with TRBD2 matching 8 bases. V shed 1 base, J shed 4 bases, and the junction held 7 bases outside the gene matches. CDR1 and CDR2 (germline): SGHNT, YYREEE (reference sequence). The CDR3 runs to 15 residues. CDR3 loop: CASSLSTSGTYEQYF. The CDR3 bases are TGTGCCAGCAGCTTGTCAACTAGCGGTACGTACGAGCAGTACTTC.

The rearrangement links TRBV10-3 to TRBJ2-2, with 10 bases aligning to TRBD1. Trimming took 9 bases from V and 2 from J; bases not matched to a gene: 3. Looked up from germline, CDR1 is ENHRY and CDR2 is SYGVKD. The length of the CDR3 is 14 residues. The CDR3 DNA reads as TGTGCCATGGGGGACAGGGGTAACACCGGGGAGCTGTTTTTT. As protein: CAMGDRGNTGELFF.

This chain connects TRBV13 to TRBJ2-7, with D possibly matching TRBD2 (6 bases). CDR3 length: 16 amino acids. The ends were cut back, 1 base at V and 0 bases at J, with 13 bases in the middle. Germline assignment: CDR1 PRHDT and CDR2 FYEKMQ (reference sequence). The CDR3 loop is CASSLVSGDLSYEQYF. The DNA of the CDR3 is TGTGCCAGCAGCTTAGTGTCGGGGGACCTCTCCTACGAGCAGTACTTC.

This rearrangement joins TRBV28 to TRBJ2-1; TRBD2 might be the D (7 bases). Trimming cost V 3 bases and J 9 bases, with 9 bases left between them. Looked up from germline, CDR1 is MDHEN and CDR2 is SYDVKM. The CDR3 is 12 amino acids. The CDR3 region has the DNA TGTGCCAGCAGTTTGAGGGGGGGTGAGCAGTTCTTC. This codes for CASSLRGGEQFF.

The CDR3: CASSLFAGGMNSPLHF. Here the CDR3 DNA reads TGTGCCAGCAGCTTATTCGCAGGGGGCATGAATTCACCCCTCCACTTT. The chain has TRBV7-2 and TRBJ1-6; 8 bases align to TRBD1. Trimming cost V 2 bases and J 7 bases; bases outside gene matches: 7. The CDR3 spans 16 residues. CDR1 is SGHTA and CDR2 is FQGNSA in the germline V gene.

The chain's CDR3 is CASSGGQSYNEQFF. The CDR3 bases are TGTGCCAGCAGCGGGGGGCAGTCCTACAATGAGCAGTTCTTC. The chain couples TRBV5-4 to TRBJ2-1; D tentatively fits TRBD1 or TRBD2 (6 bases each). Germline lookup yields CDR1 SGHNT and CDR2 YYREEE (reference sequence). This CDR3 is built from 14 residues. The V end lost 4 bases, the J end lost 1 base, and 9 bases lay between the germline ends.

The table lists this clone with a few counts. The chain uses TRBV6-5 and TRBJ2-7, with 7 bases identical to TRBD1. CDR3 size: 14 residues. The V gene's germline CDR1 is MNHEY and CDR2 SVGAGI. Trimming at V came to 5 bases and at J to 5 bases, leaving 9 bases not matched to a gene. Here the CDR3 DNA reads TGTGCCAGCAGTCCACAGGGGTTGAGGAACGAGCAGTACTTC. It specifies CASSPQGLRNEQYF.

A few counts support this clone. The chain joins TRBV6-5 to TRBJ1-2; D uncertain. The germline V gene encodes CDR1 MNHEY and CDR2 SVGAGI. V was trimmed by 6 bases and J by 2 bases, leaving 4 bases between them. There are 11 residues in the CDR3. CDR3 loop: CASRQNYGYTF. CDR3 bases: TGTGCCAGCAGGCAGAACTATGGCTACACCTTC.

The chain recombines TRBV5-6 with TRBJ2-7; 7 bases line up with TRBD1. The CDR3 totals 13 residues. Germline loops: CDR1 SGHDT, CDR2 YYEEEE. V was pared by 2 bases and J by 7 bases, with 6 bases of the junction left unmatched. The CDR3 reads CASSLTGAGEQYF. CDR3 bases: TGTGCCAGCAGCTTAACAGGGGCAGGAGAGCAGTACTTC.